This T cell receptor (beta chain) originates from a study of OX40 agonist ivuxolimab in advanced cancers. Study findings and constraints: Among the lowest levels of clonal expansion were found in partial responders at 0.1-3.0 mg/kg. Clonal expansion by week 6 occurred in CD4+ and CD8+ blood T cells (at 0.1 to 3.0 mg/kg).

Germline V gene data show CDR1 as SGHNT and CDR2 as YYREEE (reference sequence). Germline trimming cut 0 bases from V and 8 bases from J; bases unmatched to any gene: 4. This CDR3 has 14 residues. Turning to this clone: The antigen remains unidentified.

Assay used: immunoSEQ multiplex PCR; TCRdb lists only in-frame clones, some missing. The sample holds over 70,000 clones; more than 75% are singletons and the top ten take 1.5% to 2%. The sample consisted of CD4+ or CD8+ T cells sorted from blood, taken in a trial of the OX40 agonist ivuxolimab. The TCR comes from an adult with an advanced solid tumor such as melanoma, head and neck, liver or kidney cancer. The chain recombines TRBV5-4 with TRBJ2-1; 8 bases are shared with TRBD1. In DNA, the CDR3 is TGTGCCAGCAGCTTGGGGGGACAGGTCTATGAGCAGTTCTTC. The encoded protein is CASSLGGQVYEQFF.